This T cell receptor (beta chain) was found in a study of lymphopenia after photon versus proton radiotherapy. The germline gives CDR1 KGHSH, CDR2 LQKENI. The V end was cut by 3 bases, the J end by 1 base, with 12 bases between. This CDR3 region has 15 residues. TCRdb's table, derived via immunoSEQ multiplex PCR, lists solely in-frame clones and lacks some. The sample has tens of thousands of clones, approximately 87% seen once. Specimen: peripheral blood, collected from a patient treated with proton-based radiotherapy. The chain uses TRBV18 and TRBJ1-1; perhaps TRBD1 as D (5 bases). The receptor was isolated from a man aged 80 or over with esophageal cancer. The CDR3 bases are TGTGCCAGCTCACCGCTACAGGTAACGAACACTGAAGCTTTCTTT. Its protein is CASSPLQVTNTEAFF.